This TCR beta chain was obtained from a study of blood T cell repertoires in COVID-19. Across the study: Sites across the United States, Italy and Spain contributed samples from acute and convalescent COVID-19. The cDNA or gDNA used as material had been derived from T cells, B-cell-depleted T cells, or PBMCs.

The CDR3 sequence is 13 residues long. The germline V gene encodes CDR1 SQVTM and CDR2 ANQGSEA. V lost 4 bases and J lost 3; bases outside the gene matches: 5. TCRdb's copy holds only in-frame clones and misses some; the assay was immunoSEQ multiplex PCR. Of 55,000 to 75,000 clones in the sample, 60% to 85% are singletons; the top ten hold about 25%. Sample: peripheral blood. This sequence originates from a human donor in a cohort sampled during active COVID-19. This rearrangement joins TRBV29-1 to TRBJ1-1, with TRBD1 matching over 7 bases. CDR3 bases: TGCAGCGTTGGGACAGGATTGGACACTGAAGCTTTCTTT. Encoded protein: CSVGTGLDTEAFF.